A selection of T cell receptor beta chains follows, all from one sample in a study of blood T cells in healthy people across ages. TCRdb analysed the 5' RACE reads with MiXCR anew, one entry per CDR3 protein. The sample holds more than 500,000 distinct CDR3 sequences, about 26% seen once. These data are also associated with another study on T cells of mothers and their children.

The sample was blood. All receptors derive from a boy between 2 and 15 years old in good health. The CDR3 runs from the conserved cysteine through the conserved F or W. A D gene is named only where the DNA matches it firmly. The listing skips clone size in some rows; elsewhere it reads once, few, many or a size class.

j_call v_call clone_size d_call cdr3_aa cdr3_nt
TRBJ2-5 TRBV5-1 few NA CASSLAPASVSQETQYF TGCGCCAGCAGCTTGGCCCCAGCTAGCGTGAGCCAAGAGACCCAGTACTTC
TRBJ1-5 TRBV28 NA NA CASSLWGDSNQPQHF TGTGCCAGCAGTTTATGGGGAGATAGCAATCAGCCCCAGCATTTT
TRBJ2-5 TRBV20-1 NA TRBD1 CSARGYGQAETQYF TGCAGTGCTAGAGGCTACGGACAGGCAGAGACCCAGTACTTC
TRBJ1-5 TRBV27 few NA CASSPRAGSNRPQHF TGTGCCAGCAGCCCAAGGGCGGGGAGCAATCGGCCCCAGCATTTT
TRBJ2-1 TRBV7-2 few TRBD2 CASSLGGGAKQFF TGTGCCAGCAGCCTGGGGGGAGGGGCTAAGCAGTTCTTC
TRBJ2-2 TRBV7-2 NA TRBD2 CASSFRLAGGPGTGELFF TGTGCCAGCAGCTTCCGACTAGCGGGAGGGCCTGGCACCGGGGAGCTGTTTTTT
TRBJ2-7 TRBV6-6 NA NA CAIRTEAYEQYF TGTGCCATTCGGACAGAGGCCTACGAGCAGTACTTC
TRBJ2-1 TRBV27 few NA CASSARGERAYNEQFF TGTGCCAGCAGTGCAAGGGGGGAAAGGGCCTACAATGAGCAGTTCTTC
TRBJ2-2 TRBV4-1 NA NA CASSQRAGINGELFF TGCGCCAGCAGCCAAAGGGCAGGGATAAACGGGGAGCTGTTTTTT
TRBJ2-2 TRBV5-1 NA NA CASSLGLASNTGELFF TGCGCCAGCAGCTTGGGGCTAGCGTCGAACACCGGGGAGCTGTTTTTT
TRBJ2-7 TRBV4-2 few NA CASSEVWGPSSYEQYF TGTGCCAGCAGCGAAGTTTGGGGGCCGAGCTCCTACGAGCAGTACTTC
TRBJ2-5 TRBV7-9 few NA CASSPSGVSSQYF TGTGCCAGCAGCCCAAGCGGTGTTTCGTCCCAGTACTTC
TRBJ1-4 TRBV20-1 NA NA CSATYRDNEKLFF TGCAGTGCTACCTACAGGGATAATGAAAAACTGTTTTTT
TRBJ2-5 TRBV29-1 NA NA CSVEGDVGETQYF TGCAGCGTTGAAGGGGACGTGGGGGAGACCCAGTACTTC
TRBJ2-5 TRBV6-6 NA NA CASSPDLEEETQYF TGTGCCAGCAGCCCGGACCTGGAGGAAGAGACCCAGTACTTC
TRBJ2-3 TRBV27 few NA CASTLTPGGRGFADTQYF TGTGCCAGCACCCTCACACCCGGGGGCAGGGGGTTTGCAGATACGCAGTATTTT
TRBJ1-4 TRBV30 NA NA CAWSPSNEKLFF TGTGCCTGGAGCCCCTCGAATGAAAAACTGTTTTTT
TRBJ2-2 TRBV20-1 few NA CSAPRGGGNTGELFF TGCAGTGCTCCTCGGGGTGGGGGGAACACCGGGGAGCTGTTTTTT
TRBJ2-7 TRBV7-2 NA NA CASSPDAPPDSYEQYF TGTGCCAGTAGTCCCGATGCACCCCCGGATTCCTACGAGCAGTACTTC
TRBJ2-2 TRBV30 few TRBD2 CAGGGAGELFF TGTGCCGGTGGGGGGGCCGGGGAGCTGTTTTTT
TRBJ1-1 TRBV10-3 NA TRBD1 CASQGGTEAFF TGTGCCAGCCAGGGGGGCACTGAAGCTTTCTTT
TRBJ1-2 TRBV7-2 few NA CASSLGMVNYGHTF TGTGCCAGCAGCTTAGGAATGGTCAACTATGGCCACACCTTC
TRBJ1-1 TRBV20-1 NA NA CSAGVLLGAEAFF TGCAGTGCTGGAGTTCTATTGGGGGCTGAAGCTTTCTTT
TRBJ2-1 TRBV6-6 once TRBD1 CASSNTGVSRNEQFF TGTGCCAGCAGTAATACAGGGGTCTCCCGGAATGAGCAGTTCTTC
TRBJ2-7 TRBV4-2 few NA CASSQDVYYEQYF TGTGCCAGCAGCCAGGACGTCTACTACGAGCAGTACTTC
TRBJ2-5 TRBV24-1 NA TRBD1 CATSGPQGKTQYF TGTGCCACCAGTGGTCCACAGGGGAAGACCCAGTACTTC
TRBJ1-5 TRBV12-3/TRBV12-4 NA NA CAGSWTASNQPQHF TGTGCCGGCAGCTGGACAGCTAGCAATCAGCCCCAGCATTTT
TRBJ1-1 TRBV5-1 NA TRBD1 CASSPTGGTGTEAFF TGCGCCAGCAGCCCGACAGGGGGGACGGGCACTGAAGCTTTCTTT
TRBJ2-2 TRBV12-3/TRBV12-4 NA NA CASSKRPSGELFF TGTGCCAGCAGTAAACGACCCTCCGGGGAGCTGTTTTTT
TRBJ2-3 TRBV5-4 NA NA CASSLLYWGDTQYF TGTGCCAGCAGCTTGCTCTATTGGGGCGATACGCAGTATTTT
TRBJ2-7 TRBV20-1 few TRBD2 CSAVHGLAGGYEQYF TGCAGTGCCGTCCACGGACTAGCGGGAGGTTACGAGCAGTACTTC
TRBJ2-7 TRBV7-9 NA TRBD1 CASSLEGQGDEQYF TGTGCCAGCAGCTTAGAAGGACAGGGGGACGAGCAGTACTTC
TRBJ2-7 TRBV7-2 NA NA CASSLAPDLSSYEQYF TGTGCCAGCAGCTTAGCACCTGACTTAAGCTCCTACGAGCAGTACTTC
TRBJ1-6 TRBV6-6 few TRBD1 CASSRDRAYLPLHF TGTGCCAGCAGTAGGGACAGGGCCTATTTACCCCTCCACTTT
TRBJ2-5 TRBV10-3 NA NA CAISGSSKETQYF TGTGCCATCAGTGGTAGTAGCAAAGAGACCCAGTACTTC
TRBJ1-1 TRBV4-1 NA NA CASSDAGLTRTEAFF TGCGCCAGCAGCGACGCGGGCCTGACCCGCACTGAAGCTTTCTTT
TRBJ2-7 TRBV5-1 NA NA CASSSSLTTYEQYF TGCGCCAGCAGCTCGTCACTGACGACCTACGAGCAGTACTTC
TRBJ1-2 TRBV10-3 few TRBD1 CAISSGQANYGYTF TGTGCCATCAGTTCGGGACAGGCGAACTATGGCTACACCTTC
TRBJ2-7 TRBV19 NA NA CASSIGTRTDYEQYF TGTGCCAGTAGTATAGGTACCCGGACGGACTACGAGCAGTACTTC
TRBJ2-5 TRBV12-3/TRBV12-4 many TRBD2 CASSPQAGVSQETQYF TGTGCCAGCAGTCCACAAGCGGGGGTTTCACAAGAGACCCAGTACTTC
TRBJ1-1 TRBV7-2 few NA CASSLGRRALYTEAFF TGTGCCAGCAGCTTAGGCAGGCGGGCGCTTTACACTGAAGCTTTCTTT